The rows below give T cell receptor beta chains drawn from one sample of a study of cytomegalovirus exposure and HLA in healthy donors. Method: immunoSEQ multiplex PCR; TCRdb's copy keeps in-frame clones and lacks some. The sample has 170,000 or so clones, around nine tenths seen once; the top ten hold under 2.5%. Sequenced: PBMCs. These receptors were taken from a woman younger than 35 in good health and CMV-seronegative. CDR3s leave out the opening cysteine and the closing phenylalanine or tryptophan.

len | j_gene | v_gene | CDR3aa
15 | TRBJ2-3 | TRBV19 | ASSIGLTPTSTDTQY
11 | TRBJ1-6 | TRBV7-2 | ASSLGGSSPLH
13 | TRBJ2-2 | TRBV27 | ASSLLSRGPGELF
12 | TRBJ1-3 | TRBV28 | ASSFRMAGNTIY
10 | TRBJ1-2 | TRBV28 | ASTVGDIGYT
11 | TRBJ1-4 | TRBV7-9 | ASSLDRGEKLF
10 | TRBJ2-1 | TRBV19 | ASSKGANEQF
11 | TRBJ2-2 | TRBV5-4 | ASSLANTEELF
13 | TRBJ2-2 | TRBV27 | ASRRDRANTGELF
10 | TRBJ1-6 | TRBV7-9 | ASSSTDSTLH
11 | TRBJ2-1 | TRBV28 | ASSSPAYLAQF
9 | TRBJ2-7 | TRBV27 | ASSPIYEQY
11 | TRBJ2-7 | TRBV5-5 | ASSDEVGYEQY
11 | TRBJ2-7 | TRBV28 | ASSLEELYEQY
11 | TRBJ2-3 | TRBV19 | ATRGSVTDTQY
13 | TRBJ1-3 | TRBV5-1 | ASSMGLSSGNTIY
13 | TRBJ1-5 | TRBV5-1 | ASSLGGLLNQPQH
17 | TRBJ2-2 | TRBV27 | ASSLYGTGFFANTGELF
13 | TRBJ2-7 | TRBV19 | ASKRIHRDNYEQY
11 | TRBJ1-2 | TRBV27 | ASRSRADYGYT
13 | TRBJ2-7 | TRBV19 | ASTQGTGGIYEQY
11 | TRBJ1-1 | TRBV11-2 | ASSFLAGTEAF
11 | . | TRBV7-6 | ASGSPGSDEQY
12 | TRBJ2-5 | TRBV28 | ASSLTGGTETQY
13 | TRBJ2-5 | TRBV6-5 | ASSVLAGGGETQY
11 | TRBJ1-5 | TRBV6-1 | ASSGQFNQPQH
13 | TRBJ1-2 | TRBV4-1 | ASSQGRKSADGYT
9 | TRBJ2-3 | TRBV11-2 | ASSLGGTQY
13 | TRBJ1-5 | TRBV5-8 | ASSYNTGVRQPQH
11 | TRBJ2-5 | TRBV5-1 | ASSLGSGAEQY
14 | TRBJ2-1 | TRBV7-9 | ASSLFLGRVGDEQF
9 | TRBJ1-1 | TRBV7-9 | ASSFETEAF
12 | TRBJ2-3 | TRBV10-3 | AIGAGGGTDTQY
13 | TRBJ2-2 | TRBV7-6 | ASSLGLANTGELF
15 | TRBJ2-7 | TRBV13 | ASSRPGRASSSYEQY
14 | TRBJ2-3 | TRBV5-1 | ASSLAPGQGTDTQY
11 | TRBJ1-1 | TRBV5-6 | ASSFGGGTEAF
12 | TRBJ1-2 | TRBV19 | ASSPGTGGYGYT
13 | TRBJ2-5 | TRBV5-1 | ASSLEQGPQETQY
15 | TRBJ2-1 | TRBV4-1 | ASSQSLRTGNYNEQF
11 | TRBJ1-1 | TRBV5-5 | ASSLRGNTEAF
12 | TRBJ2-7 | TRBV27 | ASSSGTASYEQY
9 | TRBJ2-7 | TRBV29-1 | SVANRDEQY
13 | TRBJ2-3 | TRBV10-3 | AISETSIGTDTQY
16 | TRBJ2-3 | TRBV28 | ASSPPLAGGLSTDTQY